These 31 T cell receptor beta chains originate from one sample sequenced in a study of blood T cell repertoires in COVID-19. Assay used: immunoSEQ multiplex PCR; TCRdb lists only in-frame clones, some missing. The sample has 200,000 to 300,000 clones, approximately 80% seen once. Sequencing was performed on peripheral blood. These receptors were collected from a woman in her fifties or sixties with active or convalescent COVID-19.

The V and J genes are TRBV11-2 and TRBJ2-1, with 9 nucleotides matching TRBD1. V lost 5 bases, J lost 6 bases, and 2 bases stayed unmatched. The CDR3 runs 13 residues. Germline V gene lookup returns CDR1 SGHAT and CDR2 FQNNGV. The CDR3, as DNA: TGTGCCAGCAGCATGACAGGGGGCAATGAGCAGTTCTTC. Translation: CASSMTGGNEQFF. The full variable domain, its missing parts supplied by reference TRBV11-2 and TRBJ2-1, is EAGVAQSPRYKIIEKRQSVAFWCNPISGHATLYWYQQILGQGPKLLIQFQNNGVVDDSQLPKDRFSAERLKGVDSTLKIQPAKLEDSAVYLCASSMTGGNEQFFGPGTRLTVL.

This chain joins TRBV12-5 and TRBJ2-1, with 11 bases that match TRBD2. The V and J ends lost 0 bases and 8 bases, in that order; junction bases with no gene match: 9. Per germline, CDR1 LGHNT and CDR2 FRNRAP. The CDR3 runs 17 residues. The CDR3 sequence: CASGLVLGLAVSDEQFF. In nucleotides, the CDR3 is TGTGCTAGTGGTTTGGTATTGGGACTAGCGGTTTCCGATGAGCAGTTCTTC.

This chain joins TRBV25-1 and TRBJ1-4; TRBD1 agrees at 8 bases. Germline assignment: CDR1 MGHDK and CDR2 SYGVNS. The CDR3 consists of 15 residues. With 5 bases clipped from V and 6 bases from J, the junction kept 8 bases outside the gene matches. The CDR3 nucleotides read TGTGCCAGCAGTCCTTCGGACAGGGTGGATGAAAAACTGTTTTTT. Amino acid sequence: CASSPSDRVDEKLFF.

V usage is TRBV2 and J usage is TRBJ1-5; TRBD1 matches at 9 bases. This CDR3 comprises 15 residues. Trimming at V came to 3 bases and at J to 6 bases, leaving 6 bases not matched to a gene. Per germline, CDR1 SNHLY and CDR2 FYNNEI. CDR3 DNA sequence: TGTGCCAGCAGTGACGGCTGGACAGGGGTTCAGCCCCAGCATTTT. Translation gives CASSDGWTGVQPQHF.

This sequence joins TRBV3-1 (or the pseudogene TRBV3-2) and TRBJ2-1; TRBD2 is a possible D gene (5 bases). This CDR3 contains 13 residues. The V end was cut by 8 bases, the J end by 5 bases, with 13 bases between. Germline loops: CDR1 LGHDT, CDR2 YNNKEL (reference sequence). CDR3 in DNA: TGTGCCAGCGGGGAGCTAGGAGACAATGAGCAGTTCTTC. As protein: CASGELGDNEQFF.

The rearrangement joins TRBV19 to TRBJ1-6, with no clear D. CDR3 length: 16 residues. Germline lookup yields CDR1 LNHDA and CDR2 SQIVND (reference sequence). Trimming took off 3 bases at V and 1 base at J, with 10 bases between the two ends. This CDR3 reads CASSMGQLSYNSPLHF. The CDR3 nucleotides read TGTGCCAGTAGTATGGGCCAGCTTTCCTATAATTCACCCCTCCACTTT.

The rearrangement links TRBV18 to TRBJ2-5; the match to TRBD2 covers 8 bases. The CDR3 contains 14 residues. J was trimmed by 3 bases and V by 0 bases; bases with no gene match: 0. Germline V lookup: CDR1 KGHSH, CDR2 LQKENI. The CDR3 spells CASSPPGLEETQYF. CDR3 sequence (DNA): TGTGCCAGCTCACCACCGGGACTAGAAGAGACCCAGTACTTC.

The V and J genes are TRBV11-2 and TRBJ2-2; D not certain. Trimming stripped 2 bases from V and 4 bases from J, with 14 bases between. Looked up from germline, CDR1 is SGHAT and CDR2 is FQNNGV. The CDR3 sequence is 16 residues long. CDR3 in amino acids: CASSLLASSVTGELFF. CDR3 DNA sequence: TGTGCCAGCAGCTTATTGGCTAGTAGTGTCACCGGGGAGCTGTTTTTT.

V and J are TRBV11-3 and TRBJ2-7; D is uncertain. In germline, CDR1 is SGHNT, CDR2 YENEEA. The CDR3 is 13 residues long. Deletions cut 0 bases from V and 1 base from J, with 4 bases between. DNA for the CDR3: TGTGCCAGCAGCTTAGATAGTTCCTACGAGCAGTACTTC. This gives the protein CASSLDSSYEQYF.

The V call is TRBV18, the J call TRBJ2-6, with unresolved D. The CDR3 totals 16 residues. V shed 0 bases and J shed 0 bases, with 6 bases lying between them. CDR1 KGHSH and CDR2 LQKENI come from the germline V gene. Here the CDR3 reads CASSPPAGSGANVLTF. The CDR3 region has the DNA TGTGCCAGCTCACCACCGGCAGGCTCTGGGGCCAACGTCCTGACTTTC. The variable domain in full, completed from reference TRBV18 and TRBJ2-6, reads NAGVMQNPRHLVRRRGQEARLRCSPMKGHSHVYWYRQLPEEGLKFMVYLQKENIIDESGMPKERFSAEFPKEGPSILRIQQVVRGDSAAYFCASSPPAGSGANVLTFGAGSRLTVL.

The rearrangement joins TRBV7-2 to TRBJ1-1; unclear D gene. The CDR3 has 15 residues. The V end was cut by 5 bases, the J end by 0 bases, with 13 bases between. Germline values: CDR1 SGHTA, CDR2 FQGNSA. The CDR3 DNA is TGTGCCAGCAGCCTAGTAGACAACTTGAACACTGAAGCTTTCTTT. It yields the protein CASSLVDNLNTEAFF.

V is TRBV5-5 and J is TRBJ2-5, with 9 bases that match TRBD2. The CDR3 extends over 15 amino acids. CDR1 and CDR2 from the germline V gene are SGHKS and YYEKEE (reference sequence). The V and J ends lost 5 bases and 4 bases, in that order; junction bases with no gene match: 9. CDR3 in amino acids: CASSSGLASTETQYF. The CDR3 bases are TGTGCCAGCAGTTCCGGACTAGCGAGTACAGAGACCCAGTACTTC.

The V call is TRBV7-2, the J call TRBJ2-5; 10 positions agree with TRBD1. The CDR3 sequence is 15 residues long. The junction had 9 bases not matched to a gene; V was cut back by 5 bases and J by 6 bases. CDR1 and CDR2 from the germline V gene are SGHTA and FQGNSA. This CDR3 reads CASSHPGQGRKTQYF. The CDR3 DNA reads TGTGCCAGCAGCCATCCGGGACAGGGGAGGAAGACCCAGTACTTC.

This clone was recorded a few times. The chain joins TRBV6-1 to TRBJ1-1; D perhaps matches TRBD1 (5 bases). V was clipped by 2 bases and J by 5 bases, with 12 bases between them. Germline lookup yields CDR1 MNHNS and CDR2 SASEGT. The CDR3 has 14 amino acids. DNA for the CDR3: TGTGCCAGCAGTGAACTCGGTCGACAGACTGAAGCTTTCTTT. This sequence encodes CASSELGRQTEAFF.

This chain joins TRBV5-1 and TRBJ2-6; D possibly corresponds to TRBD1 (7 bases). Germline CDR1 reads SGHRS; CDR2 reads YFSETQ. V was clipped by 10 bases and J by 2 bases, with 13 bases between them. CDR3 length equals 14 residues. The CDR3 protein is CACQGGAGANVLTF. DNA of the CDR3: TGCGCCTGCCAGGGGGGTGCTGGGGCCAACGTCCTGACTTTC.

The chain uses TRBV27 and TRBJ2-1, with D tentatively TRBD1 (5 bases). With 3 bases removed from V and 5 bases from J, the gap between germline ends came to 11 bases. Germline CDR1 reads MNHEY; CDR2 reads SMNVEV (reference sequence). The CDR3 has 14 residues. The CDR3: CASSFLLGDNEQFF. CDR3 in DNA: TGTGCCAGCAGTTTCCTATTAGGGGACAATGAGCAGTTCTTC.

As DNA, the CDR3 is TGTGCCAGCAGCGACAGGGTCCCCTATGGCTACACCTTC. Its protein is CASSDRVPYGYTF. The J gene is TRBJ1-2, the V gene TRBV11-2; TRBD1 aligns across 7 bases. CDR1 and CDR2 from the germline V gene are SGHAT and FQNNGV. The junction had 4 bases not matched to a gene; V was cut back by 5 bases and J by 4 bases. The length of the CDR3 is 13 residues.

V usage is TRBV5-6 and J usage is TRBJ2-7, with 7 bases fitting TRBD1. Trimming cost V 3 bases and J 4 bases; bases outside gene matches: 10. From germline, CDR1 is SGHDT and CDR2 YYEEEE. CDR3 length equals 15 residues. The CDR3 here is CASSSYDRVEYEQYV. The DNA of the CDR3 is TGTGCCAGCAGCTCTTATGACAGGGTGGAGTACGAGCAGTACGTC.

The chain is built from TRBV18 and TRBJ2-4, with D perhaps matching TRBD2 (6 bases). The CDR3 covers 14 residues. With 1 base removed from V and 7 bases from J, the gap between germline ends came to 11 bases. CDR1 is KGHSH and CDR2 is LQKENI in the germline V gene. CDR3 sequence reads: CASSPQGGENIQYF. For the CDR3, the DNA is TGTGCCAGCTCACCACAGGGAGGTGAGAACATTCAGTACTTC.

The CDR3 DNA is TGTGCCACCCGGGCAGGGGCGGTCACCGGGGAGCTGTTTTTT. Protein product: CATRAGAVTGELFF. This chain joins TRBV15 and TRBJ2-2; perhaps TRBD1 as D (6 bases). In germline, CDR1 is LNHNV, CDR2 YYDKDF (reference sequence). Trimming cost V 8 bases and J 4 bases, with 14 bases left between them. The CDR3 has 14 amino acids.

The chain carries TRBV5-1 and TRBJ1-4; TRBD1 matches at 10 bases. The CDR3 totals 12 residues. V trimming: 10 bases; J trimming: 8 bases; junction bases outside the gene matches: 5. Germline V gene lookup returns CDR1 SGHRS and CDR2 YFSETQ. The CDR3 DNA reads TGCGCCGGGGACAGGGGAAACGAAAAACTGTTTTTT. As protein: CAGDRGNEKLFF.

This chain joins TRBV15 and TRBJ1-2; D possibly corresponds to TRBD1 (5 bases). Germline V CDR1 and CDR2: LNHNV, YYDKDF (reference sequence). The CDR3 consists of 17 residues. V was clipped by 1 base and J by 6 bases, with 21 bases between them. In DNA, the CDR3 is TGTGCCACCAGCAGAGGACAGAGAACTGAAGGGCTAAATGGCTACACCTTC. It yields the protein CATSRGQRTEGLNGYTF.

The chain employs TRBV5-1 and TRBJ1-6, with unresolved D. The CDR3 length is 13 residues. The germline V and J ends were trimmed by 4 bases and 8 bases, with 10 bases remaining between them. Germline V gene data show CDR1 as SGHRS and CDR2 as YFSETQ. In DNA form, the CDR3 reads TGCGCCAGCAGCATCCGCGGGGATTCACCCCTCCACTTT. Translated, it gives CASSIRGDSPLHF.

This chain connects TRBV18 to TRBJ2-3, with 11 bases matching TRBD2. Germline V CDR1 and CDR2: KGHSH, LQKENI. The CDR3 consists of 15 residues. V lost 5 bases to trimming and J lost 2 bases; unmatched junction nucleotides: 3. CDR3 residues: CASSVLAGVTDTQYF. The CDR3 DNA sequence: TGTGCCAGCTCAGTACTAGCGGGGGTCACAGATACGCAGTATTTT.

This chain joins TRBV11-3 and TRBJ1-1, with D tentatively TRBD1 (5 bases). The V end lost 5 bases, the J end lost 2 bases, and 15 bases lay between the germline ends. The CDR3 covers 15 residues. Per germline, CDR1 SGHNT and CDR2 YENEEA. The chain's CDR3 is CASSMLGGVNTEAFF. The CDR3 DNA reads as TGTGCCAGCAGCATGCTCGGGGGGGTAAACACTGAAGCTTTCTTT.

The V call is TRBV19, the J call TRBJ2-5, with 9 nucleotides matching TRBD2. This CDR3 is 15 amino acids long. Trimming at V came to 4 bases and at J to 1 base, leaving 4 bases not matched to a gene. CDR1 and CDR2 (germline): LNHDA, SQIVND (reference sequence). The DNA for the CDR3 is TGTGCCAGTAGTAGCCATAGCGGGAGCCAAGAGACCCAGTACTTC. Translated, it gives CASSSHSGSQETQYF.

This chain connects TRBV27 to TRBJ2-7; 8 bases are shared with TRBD1. CDR3 length equals 12 residues. Germline V gene sequence: CDR1 MNHEY, CDR2 SMNVEV (reference sequence). V lost 5 bases and J lost 7; bases outside the gene matches: 4. In nucleotides, the CDR3 is TGTGCCAGCAGTCCCGACAGGGGAGAGCAGTACTTC. Amino acid sequence: CASSPDRGEQYF.

The CDR3 loop is CASSLSSGRALAYEQYF. As DNA, the CDR3 is TGTGCCAGCAGCTTATCTAGCGGGAGGGCCTTGGCCTACGAGCAGTACTTC. This chain joins TRBV7-2 and TRBJ2-7, with TRBD2 matching 12 bases. V trimming: 2 bases; J trimming: 2 bases; junction bases outside the gene matches: 7. The CDR3 is 17 amino acids. Germline assignment: CDR1 SGHTA and CDR2 FQGNSA.

V gene TRBV7-9 combines with J gene TRBJ2-2; the match to TRBD2 covers 14 bases. Germline loops: CDR1 SEHNR, CDR2 FQNEAQ (reference sequence). CDR3 length equals 19 residues. V was pared by 4 bases and J by 0 bases, with 7 bases of the junction left unmatched. As DNA, the CDR3 is TGTGCCAGCAGCTCCCGACTAGCGGGAGGGAAAGCGAACACCGGGGAGCTGTTTTTT. Its protein is CASSSRLAGGKANTGELFF.

The chain combines TRBV6-5 with TRBJ1-5; 7 positions agree with TRBD1. In germline, CDR1 is MNHEY, CDR2 SVGAGI. V trimming: 5 bases; J trimming: 9 bases; junction bases outside the gene matches: 1. The CDR3 is 11 amino acids. CDR3 amino acids: CASSQGVPQHF. DNA of the CDR3: TGTGCCAGCAGTCAGGGGGTGCCCCAGCATTTT.

In this sample, this clone turned up once. The chain combines TRBV5-1 with TRBJ1-2; 8 bases are shared with TRBD1. With 3 bases clipped from V and 8 bases from J, the junction kept 9 bases outside the gene matches. The CDR3 is made up of 14 amino acids. Germline V lookup: CDR1 SGHRS, CDR2 YFSETQ. The DNA of the CDR3 is TGCGCCAGCAGCTCCGGGACAGGTGTTAGGGGCTACACCTTC. Protein product: CASSSGTGVRGYTF.